This is a list of T cell receptor beta chains from one sample in a study of CD8+ T cells in alopecia areata. Method: immunoSEQ multiplex PCR; TCRdb's copy keeps in-frame clones and lacks some. Of 100,000 to 150,000 clones in the sample, around 49% were seen once. This material consisted of CD8+ T cells sorted from blood, taken at week 0. The receptors were sampled from a human donor with alopecia areata. The CDR3 runs from the conserved cysteine through the conserved F or W. The order of the fields is J gene, D gene, clone size, V gene, CDR3 protein, CDR3 DNA. A D gene is named only where the DNA matches it firmly. A clone size is listed for some rows: how often the clone was seen (once, few, many), or a class if it is expanded.

TRBJ1-1 NA few TRBV6-5 CASTGRPEQNTEAFF TGTGCCAGCACGGGCAGGCCAGAACAGAACACTGAAGCTTTCTTT
TRBJ2-2 NA NA TRBV7-6 CASSFMGTANTGELFF TGTGCCAGCAGCTTCATGGGAACAGCCAACACCGGGGAGCTGTTTTTT
TRBJ2-1 NA NA TRBV30 CAWSENLYNEQFF TGTGCCTGGAGCGAGAATTTATACAATGAGCAGTTCTTC
TRBJ1-1 NA NA TRBV13 CASTSPGGADTEAFF TGTGCCAGCACCTCCCCGGGGGGGGCGGACACTGAAGCTTTCTTT
TRBJ2-7 NA NA TRBV4-2 CASRERGSYEQYF TGTGCCAGCCGCGAAAGGGGCTCGTACGAGCAGTACTTC
TRBJ2-7 TRBD1 few TRBV4-1 CASSHARGFAYEQYF TGCGCCAGCAGCCATGCCAGGGGGTTTGCCTACGAGCAGTACTTC
TRBJ2-7 NA few TRBV5-6 CASSAGLRFNTYEQYF TGTGCCAGCAGCGCTGGCTTACGGTTCAACACCTACGAGCAGTACTTC
TRBJ2-7 NA few TRBV7-9 CASSLGQGIFYEQYF TGTGCCAGCAGCTTAGGTCAGGGAATATTCTACGAGCAGTACTTC
TRBJ1-1 NA NA TRBV30 CAWREDVGVEAFF TGTGCCTGGAGGGAAGACGTTGGGGTTGAAGCTTTCTTT
TRBJ1-1 TRBD1 few TRBV6-5 CASSPLGQGADEAFF TGTGCCAGCAGTCCTCTTGGACAGGGGGCGGATGAAGCTTTCTTT
TRBJ1-1 NA NA TRBV6-6 CASTSEGGMDTEAFF TGTGCCAGCACCTCCGAGGGGGGTATGGACACTGAAGCTTTCTTT
TRBJ1-2 NA few TRBV19 CASRDGGGYTF TGTGCCAGTAGAGATGGCGGTGGCTACACCTTC
TRBJ1-5 TRBD1 NA TRBV25-1 CASSEPETGVYSNQPQHF TGTGCCAGCAGTGAACCGGAGACAGGGGTATATAGCAATCAGCCCCAGCATTTT
TRBJ2-5 TRBD1 NA TRBV29-1 CSVEDPGGRETQYF TGCAGCGTTGAAGACCCAGGGGGCCGGGAGACCCAGTACTTC
TRBJ2-7 NA NA TRBV4-3 CASSHPYTTRVWYYEQYF TGCGCCAGCAGCCACCCCTATACTACCAGGGTGTGGTACTACGAGCAGTACTTC
TRBJ1-5 TRBD1 once TRBV27 CASSTGQGGQPQHF TGTGCCAGCAGTACAGGACAGGGCGGCCAGCCCCAGCATTTT
TRBJ1-3 NA few TRBV7-3 CASRVVRSIGNTIYF TGTGCCAGCAGGGTAGTCAGGAGCATCGGAAACACCATATATTTT
TRBJ1-1 NA NA TRBV11-1 CASAPPGWGLNTEAFF TGTGCCAGCGCCCCCCCCGGGTGGGGGCTGAACACTGAAGCTTTCTTT
TRBJ2-2 NA NA TRBV30 CAWTDLHGELFF TGTGCCTGGACGGACTTACACGGGGAGCTGTTTTTT
TRBJ1-1 NA NA TRBV27 CASSLIPGHTEAFF TGTGCCAGCAGTTTAATCCCGGGACACACTGAAGCTTTCTTT
TRBJ2-7 NA NA TRBV29-1 CSVLGATRNEQYF TGCAGCGTCTTAGGAGCCACCCGGAACGAGCAGTACTTC
TRBJ2-7 TRBD1 NA TRBV29-1 CSVPGQGAYEQYF TGCAGCGTACCGGGACAGGGGGCCTACGAGCAGTACTTC
TRBJ2-7 NA NA TRBV19 CATCPTGEAYEQYF TGTGCCACCTGTCCCACCGGGGAGGCCTACGAGCAGTACTTC